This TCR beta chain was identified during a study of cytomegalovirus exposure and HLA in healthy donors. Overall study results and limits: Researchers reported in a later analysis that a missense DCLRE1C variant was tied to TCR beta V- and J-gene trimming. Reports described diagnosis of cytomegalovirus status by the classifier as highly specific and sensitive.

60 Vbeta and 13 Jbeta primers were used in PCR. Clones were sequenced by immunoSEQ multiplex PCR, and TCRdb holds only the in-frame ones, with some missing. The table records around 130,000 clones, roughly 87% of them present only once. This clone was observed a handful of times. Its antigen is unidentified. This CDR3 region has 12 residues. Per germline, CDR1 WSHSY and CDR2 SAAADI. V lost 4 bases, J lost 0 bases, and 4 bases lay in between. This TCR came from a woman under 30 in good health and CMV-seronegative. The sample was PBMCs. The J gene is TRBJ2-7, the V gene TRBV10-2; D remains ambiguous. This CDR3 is CASSANSYEQYF. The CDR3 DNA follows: TGCGCCAGCAGTGCAAACTCCTACGAGCAGTACTTC.